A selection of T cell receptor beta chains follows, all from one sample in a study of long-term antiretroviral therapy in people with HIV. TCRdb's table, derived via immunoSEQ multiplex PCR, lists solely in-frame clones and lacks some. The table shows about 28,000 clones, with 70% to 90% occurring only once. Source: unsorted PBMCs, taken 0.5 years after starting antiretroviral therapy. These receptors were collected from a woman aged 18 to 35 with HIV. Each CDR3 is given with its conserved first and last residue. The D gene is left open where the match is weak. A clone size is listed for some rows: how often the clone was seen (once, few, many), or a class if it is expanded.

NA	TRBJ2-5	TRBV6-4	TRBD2	TGTGCCAGCAGTGTTCTCCCGGGGAGGGGAGAGACCCAGTACTTC	CASSVLPGRGETQYF
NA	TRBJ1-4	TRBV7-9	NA	TGTGCCAGCAGCATCCAACCTAATGAAAAACTGTTTTTT	CASSIQPNEKLFF
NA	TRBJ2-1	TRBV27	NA	TGTGCCAGCAGACAGGACTCCTACAATGAGCAGTTCTTC	CASRQDSYNEQFF
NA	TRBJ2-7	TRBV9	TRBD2	TGTGCCAGCAGCTCGGGAGGGGACGAGCAGTACTTC	CASSSGGDEQYF
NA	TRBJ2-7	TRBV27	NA	TGTGCCAGCAGTTTTTCCGCGGGGCAGGGGAGTTTCTACGAGCAGTACTTC	CASSFSAGQGSFYEQYF
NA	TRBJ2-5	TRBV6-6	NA	TGTGCCAGCAGTGCCTACAGGGACCAAGAGACCCAGTACTTC	CASSAYRDQETQYF
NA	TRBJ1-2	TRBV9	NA	TGTGCCAGCAGCGTAGGGCCAGGAGGATATGGCTACACCTTC	CASSVGPGGYGYTF
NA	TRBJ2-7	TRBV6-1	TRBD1	TGTGCCAGCAGTCAGCGGGACAGGGGGGGCTACGAGCAGTACTTC	CASSQRDRGGYEQYF
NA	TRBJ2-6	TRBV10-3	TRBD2	TGTGCCATCACTCCTAGCGGGAGTATCGCTGGGGCCAACGTCCTGACTTTC	CAITPSGSIAGANVLTF
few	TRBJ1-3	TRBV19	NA	TGTGCCAGTAGCCCGGACATTTACTCTGGAAACACCATATATTTT	CASSPDIYSGNTIYF
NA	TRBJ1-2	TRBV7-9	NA	TGTGCCAGCAGCTTAGGACAGGTCAATAACTATGGCTACACCTTC	CASSLGQVNNYGYTF
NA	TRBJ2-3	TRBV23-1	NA	TGCGCCAGCAGTCAAGACCGCGGAACAGCTAGCACAGATACGCAGTATTTT	CASSQDRGTASTDTQYF
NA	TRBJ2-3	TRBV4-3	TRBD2	TGCGCCAGCAGCCAAGATGGGACTAGCGATGTGCCAGATACGCAGTATTTT	CASSQDGTSDVPDTQYF